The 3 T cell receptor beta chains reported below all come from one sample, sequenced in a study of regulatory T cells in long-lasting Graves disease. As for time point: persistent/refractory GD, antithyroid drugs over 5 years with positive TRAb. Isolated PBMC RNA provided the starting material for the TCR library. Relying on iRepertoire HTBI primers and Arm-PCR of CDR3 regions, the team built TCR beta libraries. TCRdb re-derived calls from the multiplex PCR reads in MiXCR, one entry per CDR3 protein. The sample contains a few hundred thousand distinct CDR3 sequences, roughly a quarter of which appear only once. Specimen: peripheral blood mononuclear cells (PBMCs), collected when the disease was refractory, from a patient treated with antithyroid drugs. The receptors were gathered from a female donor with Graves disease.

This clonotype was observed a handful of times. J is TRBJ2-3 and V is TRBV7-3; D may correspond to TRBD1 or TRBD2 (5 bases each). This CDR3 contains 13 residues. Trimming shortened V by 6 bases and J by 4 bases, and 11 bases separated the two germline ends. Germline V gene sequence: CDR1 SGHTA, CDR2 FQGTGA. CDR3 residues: CASRRDQADTQYF. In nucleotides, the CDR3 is TGTGCCAGCAGACGGGACCAAGCAGATACGCAGTATTTT.

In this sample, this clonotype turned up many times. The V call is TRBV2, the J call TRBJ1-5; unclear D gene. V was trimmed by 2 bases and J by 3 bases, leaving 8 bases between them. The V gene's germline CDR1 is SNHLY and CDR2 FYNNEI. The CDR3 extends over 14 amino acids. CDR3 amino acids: CASSETGFNQPQHF. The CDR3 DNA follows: TGTGCCAGCAGTGAAACCGGATTCAATCAGCCCCAGCATTTT.

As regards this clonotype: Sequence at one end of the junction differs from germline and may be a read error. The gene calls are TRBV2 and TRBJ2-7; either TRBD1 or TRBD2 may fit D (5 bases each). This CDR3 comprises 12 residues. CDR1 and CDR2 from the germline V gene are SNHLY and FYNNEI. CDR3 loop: CASRRDLYEQCF. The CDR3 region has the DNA TGTGCCAGCAGAAGGGACCTCTACGAGCAGTGCTTC.